These 30 T cell receptor beta chains were all obtained from the same sample, sequenced in a study of shared clonotypes between healthy human individuals. Measured with immunoSEQ multiplex PCR; TCRdb has only the in-frame clones, and not every one. This sample has about 2,100,000 clones, with roughly 91% found just once. Positive CCR7 selection of CD45RO-negative cells yielded the naive CD8 cells, and terminally differentiated effector memory CD45RA+ cells were excluded. Sequences were obtained from naive CD8+ T cells from PBMCs. These receptors were collected from a man younger than 35 in good health. Some clones in this sample may be carry-over from other donors' samples.

This chain uses TRBV5-1 with TRBJ2-4, with 7 bases matching TRBD1. Germline trimming cut 0 bases from V and 3 bases from J; bases unmatched to any gene: 6. CDR3 size: 16 residues. Germline CDR1 is SGHRS and CDR2 is YFSETQ. The CDR3 nucleotides read TGCGCCAGCAGCTTGGGAAGGGGGCCCGACAAAAACATTCAGTACTTC. It encodes CASSLGRGPDKNIQYF.

On this clone itself: The same CDR3 can be traced to other DNA sequences in this sample. The chain carries TRBV15 and TRBJ2-3; D might be TRBD1 (6 bases). V was shortened by 6 bases and J by 4 bases, with 11 bases between the two germline ends. The germline CDR1 and CDR2 sequences are LNHNV and YYDKDF (reference sequence). The CDR3 consists of 13 residues. CDR3 bases: TGTGCCACCAGTCGGGCAGGGGCAGATACGCAGTATTTT. Protein: CATSRAGADTQYF.

The chain combines TRBV13 with TRBJ2-7; 11 bases line up with TRBD2. The germline CDR1 and CDR2 sequences are PRHDT and FYEKMQ (reference sequence). With V trimmed by 6 bases and J by 3 bases, 4 bases remained unmatched. This CDR3 has 14 amino acids. The CDR3 bases are TGTGCCAGCAGATCGACTAGCGGGAACTACGAGCAGTACTTC. Protein product: CASRSTSGNYEQYF.

V gene TRBV29-1 combines with J gene TRBJ2-1, with D perhaps given as TRBD1 or TRBD2 (5 bases each). The CDR3 contains 14 residues. Between the trimmed V and J ends, which lost 7 bases and 4 bases, there was a span of 17 bases. Germline V gives CDR1 SQVTM, CDR2 ANQGSEA. CDR3 coding DNA: TGCAGCGGGTCAACGGGACGGATTTACAATGAGCAGTTCTTC. Its translation is CSGSTGRIYNEQFF.

The J gene is TRBJ2-5, the V gene TRBV30; TRBD2 matches 8 bases. Germline loops: CDR1 GTSNPN, CDR2 SVGIG (reference sequence). This CDR3 spans 12 amino acids. The CDR3 is CAQGLAGETQYF. As DNA, the CDR3 is TGTGCTCAAGGGCTAGCGGGAGAGACCCAGTACTTC.

The rearrangement uses TRBV27 and TRBJ2-5; TRBD1 might be the D (5 bases). This CDR3 is built from 14 residues. V lost 5 bases, J lost 2 bases, and 12 bases lay in between. Germline V gene lookup returns CDR1 MNHEY and CDR2 SMNVEV (reference sequence). CDR3 protein: CASSPAGQQETQYF. The CDR3 nucleotides read TGTGCCAGCAGTCCCGCAGGGCAGCAAGAGACCCAGTACTTC.

This chain uses TRBV9 with TRBJ2-1, with D tentatively TRBD2 (5 bases). V was trimmed by 0 bases and J by 1 base, leaving 14 bases between them. The germline CDR1 and CDR2 sequences are SGDLS and YYNGEE. This CDR3 has 17 amino acids. This CDR3 is CASSVEGARSSYNEQFF. Written as DNA, the CDR3 is TGTGCCAGCAGCGTAGAGGGAGCGCGGTCTTCCTACAATGAGCAGTTCTTC.

The V and J genes are TRBV7-6 and TRBJ1-5, with a tentative D call TRBD1 (5 bases). The CDR3 extends over 13 amino acids. Per the germline V gene, CDR1 is SGHVS and CDR2 is FNYEAQ. Trimming removed 5 bases at V and 1 base at J, with 6 bases between. The CDR3 loop is CASSRDSNQPQHF. DNA of the CDR3: TGTGCCAGCAGCAGGGACAGCAATCAGCCCCAGCATTTT.

V is TRBV14 and J is TRBJ2-5, with 8 bases aligning to TRBD1. Looked up from germline, CDR1 is SGHDN and CDR2 is FVKESK. The CDR3 runs 15 residues. With 1 base clipped from V and 5 bases from J, the junction kept 6 bases outside the gene matches. The CDR3 nucleotides read TGTGCCAGCAGCCAAGTTTACAGGGGGGACGAGACCCAGTACTTC. It specifies CASSQVYRGDETQYF.

The chain uses TRBV7-9 and TRBJ2-5; 9 bases map to TRBD2. Germline V CDR1 and CDR2: SEHNR, FQNEAQ (reference sequence). Trimming at V came to 4 bases and at J to 2 bases, leaving 8 bases not matched to a gene. The CDR3 consists of 16 residues. In DNA form, the CDR3 reads TGTGCCAGCAGCTCCCTTCGACTAGCGGAACAAGAGACCCAGTACTTC. Residues: CASSSLRLAEQETQYF.

Concerning this clone: In the same sample, other DNA sequences code for this CDR3. This chain uses TRBV28 with TRBJ2-7; the match to TRBD1 covers 9 bases. The CDR3 runs to 13 residues. In germline, CDR1 is MDHEN, CDR2 SYDVKM. Trimming removed 6 bases from V and 2 bases from J; junction bases left unmatched: 2. The CDR3 here is CASSWDRAYEQYF. The CDR3 DNA reads TGTGCCAGCAGCTGGGACAGGGCCTACGAGCAGTACTTC. Filled out from reference TRBV28 and TRBJ2-7, the complete variable domain reads DVKVTQSSRYLVKRTGEKVFLECVQDMDHENMFWYRQDPGLGLRLIYFSYDVKMKEKGDIPEGYSVSREKKERFSLILESASTNQTSMYLCASSWDRAYEQYFGPGTRLTVT.

This chain connects TRBV27 to TRBJ2-1; D is perhaps TRBD2 (6 bases). Per the germline V gene, CDR1 is MNHEY and CDR2 is SMNVEV (reference sequence). CDR3 length: 12 residues. The ends were cut back, 6 bases at V and 8 bases at J, with 11 bases in the middle. The CDR3: CASRGLSDEQFF. The CDR3 nucleotides are TGTGCCAGCAGGGGACTGTCGGATGAGCAGTTCTTC.

The count of this clone is one. The chain uses TRBV10-2 and TRBJ1-1, with D perhaps TRBD1 (5 bases). CDR3 length: 15 residues. Germline values: CDR1 WSHSY, CDR2 SAAADI. V was cut by 10 bases and J by 4 bases, with 22 bases left in between. CDR3 DNA sequence: TGCGCCACCGTAGATGCAGGGATCCGTGGCACTGAAGCTTTCTTT. It yields the protein CATVDAGIRGTEAFF.

This clone was seen a handful of times. Other DNA sequences in the sample encode the same CDR3. This chain joins TRBV27 and TRBJ2-7; TRBD2 is a possible D gene (5 bases). The length of the CDR3 is 13 residues. V lost 5 bases to trimming and J lost 2 bases, with 10 bases between them. Germline V gene lookup returns CDR1 MNHEY and CDR2 SMNVEV (reference sequence). CDR3 loop: CASSLGLTYEQYF. The CDR3 coding sequence is TGTGCCAGCAGTCTCGGACTTACCTACGAGCAGTACTTC.

V usage is TRBV15 and J usage is TRBJ2-7; weak D call: TRBD2 (6 bases). This CDR3 has 16 amino acids. CDR1 and CDR2 (germline): LNHNV, YYDKDF (reference sequence). V was cut by 1 base and J by 3 bases, with 16 bases left in between. CDR3 in DNA: TGTGCCACCAGCAGAGGGTCGTTAGAGGGAGGCTACGAGCAGTACTTC. Amino acids: CATSRGSLEGGYEQYF.

This chain uses TRBV4-3 with TRBJ2-5; maybe TRBD2 (6 bases). V was cut by 7 bases and J by 9 bases, with 27 bases left in between. This CDR3 spans 16 amino acids. Germline V CDR1 and CDR2: LGHNA, YSLEER. CDR3 DNA: TGCGCCAGCACCCCCCCCGATAGCGGATGCCCAGGGTCCCAGTACTTC. It encodes CASTPPDSGCPGSQYF.

This clone was seen a handful of times. V usage is TRBV30 and J usage is TRBJ1-4; perhaps TRBD1 as D (5 bases). The CDR3 length is 15 residues. CDR1 and CDR2 from the germline V gene are GTSNPN and SVGIG (reference sequence). Trimming stripped 0 bases from V and 0 bases from J, with 8 bases between. CDR3 sequence: CAWSVGAPTNEKLFF. As DNA, the CDR3 is TGTGCCTGGAGTGTTGGGGCTCCAACTAATGAAAAACTGTTTTTT.

The J gene is TRBJ2-1, the V gene TRBV27, with 10 bases aligning to TRBD1. CDR1 is MNHEY, CDR2 SMNVEV, per germline (reference sequence). CDR3 length: 17 residues. Losses at the gene ends were 5 bases for V and 8 bases for J; bases not matched to a gene: 15. The CDR3 here is CASSLLPTGQGMHEQFF. CDR3 coding DNA: TGTGCCAGCAGTCTCCTCCCTACGGGACAGGGGATGCATGAGCAGTTCTTC.

The chain is built from TRBV13 and TRBJ2-2; 7 positions match TRBD2. Germline V gene sequence: CDR1 PRHDT, CDR2 FYEKMQ (reference sequence). The CDR3 covers 15 residues. With V trimmed by 3 bases and J by 4 bases, 5 bases remained unmatched. The chain's CDR3 is CASSLRGGTTGELFF. The CDR3 DNA sequence: TGTGCCAGCAGCTTGAGGGGAGGGACCACCGGGGAGCTGTTTTTT.

The chain joins TRBV6-5 to TRBJ1-4; a weak D match, TRBD1 (6 bases). Germline values: CDR1 MNHEY, CDR2 SVGAGI. V lost 2 bases and J 8 bases, leaving 15 bases between the germline ends. The CDR3 length is 15 residues. The CDR3 DNA sequence: TGTGCCAGCAGTTACACCCGGGGGGCAGGCGAAAAACTGTTTTTT. Amino acid sequence: CASSYTRGAGEKLFF.

This chain connects TRBV5-5 to TRBJ2-1; 7 nucleotides align to TRBD2. Germline V CDR1 and CDR2: SGHKS, YYEKEE (reference sequence). This CDR3 region has 16 residues. V lost 4 bases and J lost 7; bases outside the gene matches: 14. Here the CDR3 reads CASSPVPGGGLNEQFF. CDR3 in DNA: TGTGCCAGCAGCCCGGTACCGGGAGGCGGGTTAAATGAGCAGTTCTTC. The complete variable domain, with remaining parts taken from reference TRBV5-5 and TRBJ2-1, reads DAGVTQSPTHLIKTRGQQVTLRCSPISGHKSVSWYQQVLGQGPQFIFQYYEKEERGRGNFPDRFSARQFPNYSSELNVNALLLGDSALYLCASSPVPGGGLNEQFFGPGTRLTVL.

The chain carries TRBV6-1 and TRBJ2-1; D is unclear. Trimming cost V 1 base and J 5 bases, with 9 bases left between them. CDR1 is MNHNS and CDR2 is SASEGT in the germline V gene. The CDR3 length is 14 residues. The CDR3 region is CASSEVRVHNEQFF. The CDR3 DNA sequence: TGTGCCAGCAGTGAAGTAAGGGTACACAATGAGCAGTTCTTC.

As regards this clone: Different DNA sequences within this sample yield the same CDR3. The V and J genes are TRBV5-1 and TRBJ2-7; TRBD2 is a possible D gene (5 bases). Germline CDR1 and CDR2: SGHRS and YFSETQ. The CDR3 totals 12 residues. Trimming took 4 bases from V and 6 from J, leaving 11 bases between them. In nucleotides, the CDR3 is TGCGCCAGCAGCCTATCGGGGAGCGAGCAGTACTTC. This translates into CASSLSGSEQYF.

The V call is TRBV6-6, the J call TRBJ2-7; 11 nucleotides match TRBD2. This CDR3 has 14 residues. V dropped 5 bases and J dropped 3; count of bases not matched to a gene: 3. Per germline, CDR1 MNHNY and CDR2 SVGAGI (reference sequence). CDR3 in DNA: TGTGCCAGCAGTACTAGCGGGAGATTCTACGAGCAGTACTTC. Its translation is CASSTSGRFYEQYF.

Written as DNA, the CDR3 is TGTGCCAGCAGTTTAGGGGACAGGGTCAACGAGCAGTACTTC. This codes for CASSLGDRVNEQYF. This chain links TRBV28 with TRBJ2-7; 9 bases fit TRBD1. The CDR3 extends over 14 amino acids. CDR1 and CDR2 (germline): MDHEN, SYDVKM. V shed 2 bases and J 5 bases; nucleotides not matched to a gene: 4.

This clone was counted once. The same CDR3 is also encoded by other DNA sequences in this sample. V is TRBV9 and J is TRBJ2-7; a weak D match, TRBD1 (5 bases). CDR1 and CDR2 from the germline V gene are SGDLS and YYNGEE. The ends were cut back, 0 bases at V and 7 bases at J, with 11 bases in the middle. This CDR3 has 13 residues. CDR3 coding DNA: TGTGCCAGCAGCGTAGGTGGACGGACAGAGCAGTACTTC. It codes for CASSVGGRTEQYF.

The chain couples TRBV27 to TRBJ2-5; D is unresolved. Germline CDR1 reads MNHEY; CDR2 reads SMNVEV (reference sequence). This CDR3 is built from 14 residues. With 3 bases removed from V and 1 base from J, the gap between germline ends came to 9 bases. Written as DNA, the CDR3 is TGTGCCAGCAGTTTTTTCCGCAGCCAAGAGACCCAGTACTTC. Translated: CASSFFRSQETQYF.

This clone came up once. V is TRBV7-6 and J is TRBJ1-1, with TRBD1 matching 9 bases. Losses at the gene ends were 5 bases for V and 0 bases for J; bases not matched to a gene: 4. There are 15 residues in the CDR3. Germline CDR1 SGHVS, CDR2 FNYEAQ. The CDR3 loop reads CASSADRGMNTEAFF. CDR3 nucleotide sequence: TGTGCCAGCAGCGCTGACAGGGGGATGAACACTGAAGCTTTCTTT.

The CDR3 DNA sequence: TGTGCCAGTAGTGCGACTAGCGGGTGGTACAATGAGCAGTTCTTC. Its translation: CASSATSGWYNEQFF. This chain connects TRBV19 to TRBJ2-1; TRBD2 matches 10 bases. Losses at the gene ends were 5 bases for V and 4 bases for J; bases not matched to a gene: 5. The length of the CDR3 is 15 residues. Looked up from germline, CDR1 is LNHDA and CDR2 is SQIVND (reference sequence).

This clone has only one observation. The chain couples TRBV5-1 to TRBJ1-2, with 9 bases that match TRBD1. Germline CDR1 SGHRS, CDR2 YFSETQ. The CDR3 loop spans 16 amino acids. The V gene end was trimmed by 3 bases and the J gene end by 0 bases; junction bases not matched to a gene: 6. As DNA, the CDR3 is TGCGCCAGCAGCTCTTACGGGACAGGGTCTAACTATGGCTACACCTTC. Its translation is CASSSYGTGSNYGYTF.